The 31 T cell receptor beta chains below were found in one sample sequenced in a study of CD8+ T cells in alopecia areata. Sequencing relied on a cDNA template that was reverse transcribed from extracted RNA. Method: immunoSEQ multiplex PCR; TCRdb's copy keeps in-frame clones and lacks some. The data contain around 120,000 clones, around 60% of them singletons. Treatment defined: oral pan-JAK inhibitor, 5-10 mg twice daily. This sample comprised CD4+ T cells sorted from blood, obtained at week 4, from a patient treated with tofacitinib. These receptors were taken from a human donor with alopecia areata.

The chain uses TRBV4-1 and TRBJ1-2, with 8 bases lining up with TRBD1. The CDR3 spans 13 residues. Germline V gene data show CDR1 as MGHRA and CDR2 as YSYEKL. The trim removed 4 bases at V and 7 bases at J, leaving 5 bases unmatched. CDR3 sequence (DNA): TGCGCCAGCAGCCTTCAGGGGGCCCTTGGCTACACCTTC. Protein sequence: CASSLQGALGYTF.

This clone appeared a single time. The V gene is TRBV15, the J gene TRBJ2-1; the match to TRBD2 covers 8 bases. Looked up from germline, CDR1 is LNHNV and CDR2 is YYDKDF (reference sequence). V shed 3 bases and J 4 bases; nucleotides not matched to a gene: 5. The CDR3 length is 15 residues. CDR3 in amino acids: CATSRELAAYNEQFF. The CDR3 DNA sequence: TGTGCCACCAGCAGGGAACTAGCGGCGTACAATGAGCAGTTCTTC. Drawing the rest from reference TRBV15 and TRBJ2-1, the complete variable domain is DAMVIQNPRYQVTQFGKPVTLSCSQTLNHNVMYWYQQKSSQAPKLLFHYYDKDFNNEADTPDNFQSRRPNTSFCFLDIRSPGLGDTAMYLCATSRELAAYNEQFFGPGTRLTVL.

This chain connects TRBV29-1 to TRBJ1-2, with 8 bases fitting TRBD1. The germline V gene has CDR1 SQVTM and CDR2 ANQGSEA. CDR3 length equals 13 residues. V lost 4 bases to trimming and J lost 4 bases; unmatched junction nucleotides: 5. The CDR3 loop is CSVALDRGYGYTF. CDR3 sequence (DNA): TGCAGCGTTGCCCTAGACAGGGGCTATGGCTACACCTTC.

The chain recombines TRBV28 with TRBJ2-3; 7 bases align to TRBD2. J lost 0 bases, V lost 5 bases, and 5 bases had no gene match. The CDR3 consists of 15 residues. The germline CDR1 and CDR2 sequences are MDHEN and SYDVKM. The CDR3 coding sequence is TGTGCCAGCAGTGAGACTAGCCCTAGCACAGATACGCAGTATTTT. Encoded protein: CASSETSPSTDTQYF.

The gene calls are TRBV5-1 and TRBJ1-2, with a tentative D call TRBD1 (6 bases). CDR3 length: 15 amino acids. Germline CDR1 reads SGHRS; CDR2 reads YFSETQ. Trimming removed 3 bases from V and 4 bases from J, with 16 bases in between. CDR3 sequence reads: CASSWEIGGLYGYTF. CDR3 nucleotides: TGCGCCAGCAGCTGGGAGATCGGGGGCCTCTATGGCTACACCTTC.

This clone showed up just a few times. The chain joins TRBV7-9 to TRBJ2-2, with 10 bases lining up with TRBD1. This CDR3 contains 16 residues. Germline values: CDR1 SEHNR, CDR2 FQNEAQ (reference sequence). V trimming: 3 bases; J trimming: 3 bases; junction bases outside the gene matches: 4. CDR3 nucleotides: TGTGCCAGCAGCTTGGTGGGACAGGGGCACACCGGGGAGCTGTTTTTT. This sequence encodes CASSLVGQGHTGELFF.

The rearrangement joins TRBV5-6 to TRBJ2-5, with D maybe TRBD2 (6 bases). Between the trimmed V and J ends, which lost 2 bases and 5 bases, there was a span of 10 bases. CDR1 is SGHDT, CDR2 YYEEEE, per germline. This CDR3 has 13 residues. The CDR3: CASSFGGKETQYF. CDR3 nucleotide sequence: TGTGCCAGCAGCTTTGGAGGGAAGGAGACCCAGTACTTC.

This clone was detected a few times. The chain couples TRBV4-3 to TRBJ1-5; a possible D gene is TRBD1 (6 bases). Trimming took 3 bases from V and 2 from J, leaving 8 bases between them. This CDR3 comprises 14 residues. Germline assignment: CDR1 LGHNA and CDR2 YSLEER. The CDR3 coding sequence is TGCGCCAGCAGCCATCGACAGGGCAATCAGCCCCAGCATTTT. Protein sequence: CASSHRQGNQPQHF.

The V and J genes are TRBV30 and TRBJ2-2; no reliable D call. The germline CDR1 and CDR2 sequences are GTSNPN and SVGIG (reference sequence). This CDR3 is 14 amino acids long. Trimming removed 3 bases at V and 4 bases at J, with 12 bases between. The CDR3 DNA is TGTGCCTGGAGGGCTCCACGGTTCACCGGGGAGCTGTTTTTT. It yields the protein CAWRAPRFTGELFF.

This chain links TRBV7-3 with TRBJ2-1; 9 bases are a match to TRBD1. CDR1 is SGHTA and CDR2 is FQGTGA in the germline V gene. CDR3 length: 16 residues. Germline trimming cut 6 bases from V and 6 bases from J; bases unmatched to any gene: 12. CDR3 nucleotide sequence: TGTGCCAGCAGTTTTACCGGGACAGGGCTGCTCAATGAGCAGTTCTTC. This sequence encodes CASSFTGTGLLNEQFF.

V gene TRBV29-1 combines with J gene TRBJ2-5, with 9 bases fitting TRBD1. The CDR3 consists of 14 residues. Germline V gene data show CDR1 as SQVTM and CDR2 as ANQGSEA. J was trimmed by 4 bases and V by 7 bases; bases with no gene match: 10. As DNA, the CDR3 is TGCAGCGGGCGCCCCACAGGGGGCAGAGAGACCCAGTACTTC. This encodes CSGRPTGGRETQYF.

The chain couples TRBV6-6 to TRBJ1-3; possible D gene TRBD1, 6 bases. V was clipped by 6 bases and J by 2 bases, with 8 bases between them. The germline gives CDR1 MNHNY, CDR2 SVGAGI (reference sequence). The CDR3 totals 13 residues. The CDR3 here is CASSGTPGNTIYF. The DNA of the CDR3 is TGTGCCAGCAGCGGGACACCTGGAAACACCATATATTTT.

The sample holds a few counts of this clone. The chain couples TRBV28 to TRBJ2-4, with D perhaps being TRBD1 or TRBD2 (5 bases each). The CDR3 is 11 amino acids. The ends were cut back, 6 bases at V and 8 bases at J, with 8 bases in the middle. Germline V gene sequence: CDR1 MDHEN, CDR2 SYDVKM. CDR3 sequence reads: CASRGVDIQYF. In DNA, the CDR3 is TGTGCCAGCAGGGGGGTGGACATTCAGTACTTC.

The CDR3 DNA follows: TGTGCCTGGAGTGGCTTCAGAGGAGAGACCCAGTACTTC. Translated, it gives CAWSGFRGETQYF. The V gene is TRBV30, the J gene TRBJ2-5, with no clear D. Per germline, CDR1 GTSNPN and CDR2 SVGIG (reference sequence). The V gene lost 1 base and the J gene lost 4 bases, with 10 bases spanning the gap. The CDR3 is 13 residues long.

The chain carries TRBV4-1 and TRBJ1-2; D ambiguous. Germline lookup yields CDR1 MGHRA and CDR2 YSYEKL. CDR3 length: 12 amino acids. Trimming pared 0 bases from V and 5 bases from J, leaving 4 bases between. In DNA form, the CDR3 reads TGCGCCAGCAGCCAAGATGTGTATGGCTACACCTTC. Encoded protein: CASSQDVYGYTF.

This chain uses TRBV19 with TRBJ1-6, with D perhaps TRBD1 (5 bases). Trimming left V 6 bases short and J 4 bases short, with 13 bases between. Looked up from germline, CDR1 is LNHDA and CDR2 is SQIVND (reference sequence). The CDR3 spans 15 residues. The CDR3 nucleotides read TGTGCCAGTAGGGCTCCGGGACCGTATAATTCACCCCTCCACTTT. Translating gives CASRAPGPYNSPLHF.

The chain employs TRBV4-1 and TRBJ2-7; the match to TRBD1 covers 8 bases. V shed 3 bases and J 4 bases; nucleotides not matched to a gene: 5. The germline gives CDR1 MGHRA, CDR2 YSYEKL. This CDR3 comprises 14 residues. This CDR3 reads CASSHPGGGYEQYF. CDR3 in DNA: TGCGCCAGCAGCCACCCAGGGGGCGGGTACGAGCAGTACTTC.

This clone was found once. V is TRBV29-1 and J is TRBJ1-2; TRBD1 matches 9 bases. The CDR3 runs to 14 residues. Germline assignment: CDR1 SQVTM and CDR2 ANQGSEA. J lost 4 bases, V lost 6 bases, and 9 bases had no gene match. The chain's CDR3 is CSVPRTGAAYGYTF. CDR3 nucleotide sequence: TGCAGCGTCCCCCGGACAGGGGCGGCCTATGGCTACACCTTC.

This chain uses TRBV7-9 with TRBJ2-3; no reliable D call. Per the germline V gene, CDR1 is SEHNR and CDR2 is FQNEAQ (reference sequence). CDR3 size: 12 residues. V gave up 4 bases and J gave up 6 bases, with 8 bases separating them. The CDR3 bases are TGTGCCAGCAGCTCCACATCCGATACGCAGTATTTT. It encodes CASSSTSDTQYF.

This clone was seen a few times. The J gene is TRBJ1-1, the V gene TRBV9, with 7 bases lining up with TRBD1. Germline V CDR1 and CDR2: SGDLS, YYNGEE. The CDR3 covers 13 residues. The V gene end was trimmed by 3 bases and the J gene end by 4 bases; junction bases not matched to a gene: 3. CDR3 sequence: CASSATGTTEAFF. DNA of the CDR3: TGTGCCAGCAGCGCGACAGGGACCACTGAAGCTTTCTTT.

The chain links TRBV5-1 to TRBJ1-1; tentative D call: TRBD1 (6 bases). Germline CDR1 and CDR2: SGHRS and YFSETQ. There are 13 residues in the CDR3. The V gene lost 1 base and the J gene lost 5 bases, with 9 bases spanning the gap. The CDR3 region has the DNA TGCGCCAGCAGCTTGACAGGGCTGACTGAAGCTTTCTTT. It yields the protein CASSLTGLTEAFF.

V gene TRBV5-4 combines with J gene TRBJ2-2, with 9 positions matching TRBD1. The CDR3 totals 16 residues. Losses at the gene ends were 1 base for V and 3 bases for J; bases not matched to a gene: 4. Per the germline V gene, CDR1 is SGHNT and CDR2 is YYREEE (reference sequence). The DNA for the CDR3 is TGTGCCAGCAGCTTGAAACAGGGGGCGGACACCGGGGAGCTGTTTTTT. Protein: CASSLKQGADTGELFF.

This chain links TRBV29-1 with TRBJ2-5; D unclear. The CDR3 contains 11 residues. In germline, CDR1 is SQVTM, CDR2 ANQGSEA. Trimming shortened V by 7 bases and J by 3 bases, and 9 bases separated the two germline ends. The CDR3 is CSARTEETQYF. The CDR3 coding sequence is TGCAGCGCCCGAACAGAAGAGACCCAGTACTTC.

In its sample, this clone was seen a few times. The rearrangement uses TRBV19 and TRBJ1-5; no definite D call. V shed 8 bases and J shed 3 bases, with 8 bases lying between them. Germline V CDR1 and CDR2: LNHDA, SQIVND (reference sequence). The CDR3 covers 12 residues. The CDR3: CASGRNNQPQHF. The CDR3 nucleotides read TGTGCCAGTGGTCGGAACAATCAGCCCCAGCATTTT.

This chain connects TRBV29-1 to TRBJ1-1; a possible D gene is TRBD1 (5 bases). This CDR3 region has 14 residues. Germline CDR1 SQVTM, CDR2 ANQGSEA. V dropped 1 base and J dropped 1 base, with 10 bases sitting between them. The CDR3 here is CSVEGGPTNTEAFF. The CDR3 DNA is TGCAGCGTTGAAGGGGGACCGACGAACACTGAAGCTTTCTTT.

In this sample, this clone turned up once. The V and J genes are TRBV4-3 and TRBJ1-2; D unresolved. This CDR3 has 13 amino acids. Between the trimmed V and J ends, which lost 2 bases and 8 bases, there was a span of 12 bases. Germline V gene sequence: CDR1 LGHNA, CDR2 YSLEER. The CDR3, as DNA: TGCGCCAGCAGCCAACAAGCTGATACCGGCTACACCTTC. This encodes CASSQQADTGYTF.

This clone was recorded many times. V gene TRBV12-2 combines with J gene TRBJ1-5; the table's TRBD1 call for D was not verified on the DNA. TRBV12-2 is a listed pseudogene. The CDR3 has 16 amino acids. The CDR3 region is CASRLGRWQGNQPQHF. Written as DNA, the CDR3 is TGTGCAAGTCGCCTCGGCCGGTGGCAGGGCAATCAGCCCCAGCATTTT.

J is TRBJ2-2 and V is TRBV29-1; 12 bases align to TRBD1. The ends lost 7 bases at V and 2 bases at J; junction bases unmatched: 8. The germline gives CDR1 SQVTM, CDR2 ANQGSEA. The CDR3 is 16 amino acids. CDR3 nucleotide sequence: TGCAGCGAAAGGGACAGGGGGCGAAATAACACCGGGGAGCTGTTTTTT. Amino acid sequence: CSERDRGRNNTGELFF.

The gene calls are TRBV30 and TRBJ1-2; 8 bases are shared with TRBD1. After removal of 8 bases from V and 4 bases from J, the junction contained 6 bases not matched to a gene. Germline CDR1 reads GTSNPN; CDR2 reads SVGIG (reference sequence). The CDR3 length is 12 residues. The DNA of the CDR3 is TGTGCCCTAAGGGACAGGACCTATGGCTACACCTTC. It yields the protein CALRDRTYGYTF. The full variable domain, completed using reference TRBV30 and TRBJ1-2, is SQTIHQWPATLVQPVGSPLSLECTVEGTSNPNLYWYRQAAGRGLQLLFYSVGIGQISSEVPQNLSASRPQDRQFILSSKKLLLSDSGFYLCALRDRTYGYTFGSGTRLTVV.

This clone appeared a single time. CDR3 residues: CAISNGAGVSDTQYF. CDR3 sequence (DNA): TGTGCCATCTCGAACGGAGCGGGAGTTAGTGATACGCAGTATTTT. This chain uses TRBV10-3 with TRBJ2-3, with 8 bases aligning to TRBD2. The V gene end was trimmed by 8 bases and the J gene end by 6 bases; junction bases not matched to a gene: 13. CDR3 length: 15 amino acids. Germline V gene sequence: CDR1 ENHRY, CDR2 SYGVKD.

The chain recombines TRBV5-6 with TRBJ2-7; the match to TRBD1 covers 8 bases. The CDR3 runs to 15 residues. V was clipped by 1 base and J by 3 bases; unmatched bases: 6. Germline lookup yields CDR1 SGHDT and CDR2 YYEEEE. CDR3 nucleotide sequence: TGTGCCAGCAGCTTGTCCGGACAGGGTCTCTACGAGCAGTACTTC. Protein sequence: CASSLSGQGLYEQYF.